The present T cell receptor (beta chain) was sequenced within a study of blood T cell repertoires in COVID-19. Authors' analysis steps: Estimates of nucleated cell counts were drawn from the amplification of reference gene primers. Assay used: immunoSEQ multiplex PCR; TCRdb lists only in-frame clones, some missing. V and J calls and clone size are given by that table; D and trimming were obtained from the DNA. The table lists about 240,000 clones, approximately 80% of them singletons, with approximately 4.5% in the top ten. To note about this clone: Relative to the germline gene, one junction end is altered; a read error may explain this.

This receptor was obtained from a woman aged 70 to 79 with acute or convalescent COVID-19. Sequencing was done on a sample of peripheral blood.

CDR3 bases: TGTGCCAGCAGCTATTGGGTTGAGCGGTTCTTC. As protein: CASSYWVERFF. This rearrangement joins TRBV6-5 to TRBJ2-1, with no clear D. This CDR3 spans 11 amino acids. Per germline, CDR1 MNHEY and CDR2 SVGAGI.